These 25 T cell receptor beta chains were all obtained from the same sample, sequenced in a study of beta chain features in type 1 diabetes. Reverse transcribing all isolated RNA meant expressed TCRB transcripts were sequenced. Some clones are missing from TCRdb's copy, which holds only in-frame ones; the method was immunoSEQ multiplex PCR. The table includes 250,000 to 350,000 clones, 11% detected once. The source material was naive CD4+ T cells from blood. These receptors came from a woman aged 25 to 39 in good health.

V and J are TRBV6-1 and TRBJ2-1; 9 bases agree with TRBD1. Germline CDR1 is MNHNS and CDR2 is SASEGT. J was trimmed by 4 bases and V by 3 bases; bases with no gene match: 7. The length of the CDR3 is 16 residues. CDR3 in amino acids: CASSDHRDRAYNEQFF. For the CDR3, the DNA is TGTGCCAGCAGTGATCACCGGGACAGGGCTTACAATGAGCAGTTCTTC.

This chain uses TRBV4-3 with TRBJ2-5, with D possibly being TRBD2 (6 bases). The germline V gene has CDR1 LGHNA and CDR2 YSLEER. V lost 3 bases to trimming and J lost 11 bases, with 13 bases between them. The CDR3 contains 12 residues. CDR3 amino acids: CASSHSGGQQYF. CDR3 in DNA: TGCGCCAGCAGCCATAGCGGCGGGCAGCAGTACTTC.

The genes are TRBV15 and TRBJ2-7; D is ambiguous. V was pared by 0 bases and J by 3 bases, with 6 bases between. The CDR3 is 13 amino acids. Germline loops: CDR1 LNHNV, CDR2 YYDKDF (reference sequence). This CDR3 reads CATSREPGYEQYF. DNA for the CDR3: TGTGCCACCAGCAGAGAACCCGGCTACGAGCAGTACTTC.

The rearrangement joins TRBV6-5 to TRBJ2-7; 8 bases fit TRBD2. V shed 4 bases, J shed 4 bases, and the junction held 9 bases outside the gene matches. The CDR3 totals 15 residues. CDR1 MNHEY and CDR2 SVGAGI come from the germline V gene. This chain's CDR3 is CASSSHSAGGYEQYF. CDR3 in DNA: TGTGCCAGCAGTTCTCATTCGGCGGGAGGTTACGAGCAGTACTTC.

This clone was picked up a small number of times. This chain uses TRBV5-1 with TRBJ2-5; 7 bases match TRBD1. V was clipped by 3 bases and J by 2 bases; unmatched bases: 13. This CDR3 is 17 amino acids long. Germline V gene sequence: CDR1 SGHRS, CDR2 YFSETQ. CDR3 sequence reads: CASSSRGRQGEQETQYF. The DNA for the CDR3 is TGCGCCAGCAGCTCCCGAGGCCGACAGGGAGAACAAGAGACCCAGTACTTC.

The gene calls are TRBV6-5 and TRBJ2-4; 8 bases map to TRBD1. Germline CDR1 reads MNHEY; CDR2 reads SVGAGI. The trim removed 8 bases at V and 7 bases at J, leaving 1 base unmatched. The CDR3 extends over 11 amino acids. The CDR3 loop is CASGQGNIQYF. The DNA for the CDR3 is TGTGCCAGCGGACAGGGCAACATTCAGTACTTC.

This clone occurred a few times. The chain recombines TRBV25-1 with TRBJ2-7; D is perhaps TRBD1 (6 bases). Trimming took 7 bases from V and 2 from J, leaving 9 bases between them. This CDR3 spans 12 amino acids. CDR1 and CDR2 from the germline V gene are MGHDK and SYGVNS. The CDR3 protein is CASMDRAYEQYF. CDR3 coding DNA: TGTGCCAGCATGGACAGAGCCTACGAGCAGTACTTC.

The rearrangement links TRBV28 to TRBJ1-1; 11 nucleotides agree with TRBD1. The CDR3 spans 16 residues. Germline trimming cut 6 bases from V and 2 bases from J; bases unmatched to any gene: 8. Germline assignment: CDR1 MDHEN and CDR2 SYDVKM. CDR3 coding DNA: TGTGCCAGCAGAAGACCGGGACAGGGGGTAAACACTGAAGCTTTCTTT. Its protein is CASRRPGQGVNTEAFF.

V usage is TRBV28 and J usage is TRBJ2-4; D may be TRBD2 (6 bases). This CDR3 contains 13 residues. Germline V gene lookup returns CDR1 MDHEN and CDR2 SYDVKM. V gave up 3 bases and J gave up 6 bases, with 9 bases separating them. The CDR3 region has the DNA TGTGCCAGCAGTTTCCGGGGGACAAACATTCAGTACTTC. Translated, it gives CASSFRGTNIQYF.

This clone has only a few counts. V is TRBV28 and J is TRBJ2-3; maybe TRBD2 (6 bases). Germline CDR1 and CDR2: MDHEN and SYDVKM. There are 13 residues in the CDR3. V gave up 2 bases and J gave up 3 bases, with 6 bases separating them. The CDR3 spells CASSLGRTDTQYF. The CDR3 nucleotides read TGTGCCAGCAGTTTAGGGAGGACAGATACGCAGTATTTT. The whole variable domain, filled in from reference TRBV28 and TRBJ2-3, reads DVKVTQSSRYLVKRTGEKVFLECVQDMDHENMFWYRQDPGLGLRLIYFSYDVKMKEKGDIPEGYSVSREKKERFSLILESASTNQTSMYLCASSLGRTDTQYFGPGTRLTVL.

This clone has only a few counts. V is TRBV6-1 and J is TRBJ2-3, with unresolved D. This CDR3 spans 13 amino acids. The germline V gene has CDR1 MNHNS and CDR2 SASEGT. Trimming shortened V by 5 bases and J by 3 bases, and 9 bases separated the two germline ends. The CDR3 sequence: CASSINPTDTQYF. The CDR3, as DNA: TGTGCCAGCAGTATCAATCCAACAGATACGCAGTATTTT.

The chain uses TRBV19 and TRBJ1-4; unclear D gene. CDR1 and CDR2 from the germline V gene are LNHDA and SQIVND (reference sequence). Trimming pared 5 bases from V and 0 bases from J, leaving 10 bases between. The CDR3 spans 15 residues. The DNA for the CDR3 is TGTGCCAGTAGTGTCCAGACTTCAACTAATGAAAAACTGTTTTTT. Translating gives CASSVQTSTNEKLFF.

This chain joins TRBV7-2 and TRBJ2-5; D is perhaps TRBD1 (6 bases). The CDR3 is made up of 13 amino acids. Per germline, CDR1 SGHTA and CDR2 FQGNSA. V gave up 4 bases and J gave up 5 bases, with 11 bases separating them. CDR3 in DNA: TGTGCCAGCAGCTACAGGGTTTCTGAGACCCAGTACTTC. Translation gives CASSYRVSETQYF.

This clone was picked up a small number of times. The chain couples TRBV29-1 to TRBJ1-4, with D possibly matching TRBD1 (6 bases). This CDR3 region has 12 residues. Germline CDR1 is SQVTM and CDR2 is ANQGSEA. The V end lost 6 bases, the J end lost 8 bases, and 13 bases lay between the germline ends. CDR3 region: CSVTGLGEKLFF. The CDR3 DNA reads as TGCAGCGTCACAGGGTTGGGCGAAAAACTGTTTTTT.

This chain connects TRBV7-9 to TRBJ2-1, with D perhaps TRBD2 (5 bases). There are 14 residues in the CDR3. V dropped 4 bases and J dropped 1 base, with 8 bases sitting between them. Germline CDR1 is SEHNR and CDR2 is FQNEAQ (reference sequence). The CDR3 nucleotides are TGTGCCAGCAGCTACACGGGGTCCTACAATGAGCAGTTCTTC. Translation: CASSYTGSYNEQFF. Filled out from reference TRBV7-9 and TRBJ2-1, the complete variable domain reads DTGVSQNPRHKITKRGQNVTFRCDPISEHNRLYWYRQTLGQGPEFLTYFQNEAQLEKSRLLSDRFSAERPKGSFSTLEIQRTEQGDSAMYLCASSYTGSYNEQFFGPGTRLTVL.

The chain links TRBV7-9 to TRBJ1-1; no clear D. The ends were cut back, 5 bases at V and 1 base at J, with 14 bases in the middle. The CDR3 totals 15 residues. Germline V CDR1 and CDR2: SEHNR, FQNEAQ (reference sequence). The CDR3 coding sequence is TGTGCCAGCAGCCCGGGTGGAGGAACGAACACTGAAGCTTTCTTT. Residues: CASSPGGGTNTEAFF.

The chain is built from TRBV5-1 and TRBJ2-2; the match to TRBD1 covers 7 bases. Germline V gene lookup returns CDR1 SGHRS and CDR2 YFSETQ. The CDR3 extends over 16 amino acids. J was trimmed by 1 base and V by 4 bases; bases with no gene match: 7. CDR3 nucleotides: TGCGCCAGCAGCAGGAGGACAGGAGTGAACACCGGGGAGCTGTTTTTT. Its protein is CASSRRTGVNTGELFF. The full variable domain, rest sourced from reference TRBV5-1 and TRBJ2-2, is KAGVTQTPRYLIKTRGQQVTLSCSPISGHRSVSWYQQTPGQGLQFLFEYFSETQRNKGNFPGRFSGRQFSNSRSEMNVSTLELGDSALYLCASSRRTGVNTGELFFGEGSRLTVL.

This clone was observed a handful of times. This chain links TRBV15 with TRBJ2-2; 9 bases are a match to TRBD1. CDR3 length equals 14 residues. Germline CDR1 and CDR2: LNHNV and YYDKDF (reference sequence). J was trimmed by 0 bases and V by 9 bases; bases with no gene match: 2. The CDR3 DNA reads as TGTGCCACGAGGACAGGGGCGAACACCGGGGAGCTGTTTTTT. Amino acid sequence: CATRTGANTGELFF.

The chain combines TRBV18 with TRBJ2-5; 8 nucleotides line up with TRBD1. This CDR3 comprises 15 residues. Germline V gene sequence: CDR1 KGHSH, CDR2 LQKENI. V dropped 4 bases and J dropped 1; count of bases not matched to a gene: 5. CDR3 loop: CASSRGTGLQETQYF. CDR3 nucleotide sequence: TGTGCCAGCTCACGGGGGACAGGACTCCAAGAGACCCAGTACTTC.

This clone was observed a few times. The chain couples TRBV18 to TRBJ2-7, with 9 bases that match TRBD1. CDR3 length: 16 residues. V lost 2 bases to trimming and J lost 4 bases; unmatched junction nucleotides: 9. Germline CDR1 KGHSH, CDR2 LQKENI. The CDR3 loop is CASSPYGTGTFYEQYF. CDR3 DNA sequence: TGTGCCAGCTCACCATACGGGACAGGGACTTTTTACGAGCAGTACTTC. Complete variable domain (other parts from reference TRBV18 and TRBJ2-7): NAGVMQNPRHLVRRRGQEARLRCSPMKGHSHVYWYRQLPEEGLKFMVYLQKENIIDESGMPKERFSAEFPKEGPSILRIQQVVRGDSAAYFCASSPYGTGTFYEQYFGPGTRLTVT.

This clone was counted between two and nine times. This chain uses TRBV28 with TRBJ1-2, with D maybe TRBD1 (6 bases). Germline loops: CDR1 MDHEN, CDR2 SYDVKM. The CDR3 length is 15 residues. Deletions cut 8 bases from V and 8 bases from J, with 24 bases between. The CDR3 sequence is CASLFWGQGEGGYTF. Written as DNA, the CDR3 is TGTGCCAGCCTTTTCTGGGGGCAGGGCGAGGGAGGCTACACCTTC.

V is TRBV7-2 and J is TRBJ2-5; D may be TRBD1 (6 bases). Trimming left V 2 bases short and J 5 bases short, with 24 bases between. The CDR3 is made up of 18 amino acids. CDR1 and CDR2 from the germline V gene are SGHTA and FQGNSA. The DNA for the CDR3 is TGTGCCAGCAGCTTAAGCTTCGGGGCTCTTGAAAGGGGGGAGACCCAGTACTTC. Protein sequence: CASSLSFGALERGETQYF.

This clone was picked up a small number of times. The chain combines TRBV6-1 with TRBJ1-2; no reliable D call. CDR1 is MNHNS and CDR2 is SASEGT in the germline V gene. The CDR3 runs 13 residues. CDR3 residues: CDREARPIYGYTF. The CDR3 DNA is TGTGACCGAGAGGCCAGACCCATCTATGGCTACACCTTC.

The CDR3 DNA reads TGTGCCAGCAGTACTACGGACAGGGGGCGTTTGCAGCCCCAGCATTTT. Amino acid sequence: CASSTTDRGRLQPQHF. The V gene is TRBV27, the J gene TRBJ1-5, with 11 bases lining up with TRBD1. There are 16 residues in the CDR3. The V segment lost 5 bases and the J segment 7 bases; nucleotides outside the gene matches: 10. The germline gives CDR1 MNHEY, CDR2 SMNVEV (reference sequence).

This clone was seen repeatedly, ten times or more. The V call is TRBV30, the J call TRBJ2-1, with D uncertain. The CDR3 consists of 12 residues. With 0 bases removed from V and 6 bases from J, the gap between germline ends came to 6 bases. Germline lookup yields CDR1 GTSNPN and CDR2 SVGIG (reference sequence). This CDR3 reads CAWSVRGNEQFF. CDR3 nucleotides: TGTGCCTGGAGTGTACGAGGCAATGAGCAGTTCTTC.